This T cell receptor (beta chain) was sequenced during a study of T cells in women clearing cervical HPV infection. Study conclusions and caveats: CIN3+ cases had significantly higher TCR repertoire richness than controls, but evenness did not differ. TRBV6-7 abundance was lower in cases than controls (roughly 0.11% versus 0.16%). Effector/memory and HPV-specific T cells were not isolated, and association timing is unknown.

Remarks on this clone: Its cognate antigen is unknown. The sequenced fragment ends 3 residues before the CDR3 boundary, so the rest is inferred from the germline J gene.

CDR3 length equals 14 residues. Germline CDR1 reads SGHDT; CDR2 reads YYEEEE. Trimming removed 3 bases from V and 4 bases from J; junction bases left unmatched: 3. Method: immunoSEQ multiplex PCR; TCRdb's copy keeps in-frame clones and lacks some. The specimen's table records roughly 30,000 clones. Cervical HPV DNA detected by MY09/MY11 PCR, typed by dot-blot. This rearrangement joins TRBV5-6 to TRBJ2-4; 8 bases are shared with TRBD2. The receptor's source is a woman between 18 and 70 years old with a cervical HPV16 infection that either progressed to CIN3+ or cleared (not recorded which). The sequenced sample consisted of blood buffy coat. This chain's CDR3 is CASSSSGGKNIQYF. The CDR3 bases that were read are TGTGCCAGCAGCTCAAGCGGGGGAAAAAACATT.